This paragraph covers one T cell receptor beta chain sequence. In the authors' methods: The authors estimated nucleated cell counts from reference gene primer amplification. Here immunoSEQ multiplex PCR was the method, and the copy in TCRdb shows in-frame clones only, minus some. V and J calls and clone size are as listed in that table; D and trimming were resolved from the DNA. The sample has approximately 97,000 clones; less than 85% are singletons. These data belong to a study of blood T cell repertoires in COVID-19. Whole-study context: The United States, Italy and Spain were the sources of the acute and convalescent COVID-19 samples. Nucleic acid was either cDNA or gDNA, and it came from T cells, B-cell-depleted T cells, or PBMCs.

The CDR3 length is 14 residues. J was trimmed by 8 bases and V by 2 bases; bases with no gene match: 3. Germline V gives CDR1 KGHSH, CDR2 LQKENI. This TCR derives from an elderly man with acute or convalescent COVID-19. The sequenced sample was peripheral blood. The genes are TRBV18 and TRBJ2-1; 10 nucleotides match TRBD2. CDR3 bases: TGTGCCAGCTCACCATTCCTAGCGGGAGATGAGCAGTTCTTC. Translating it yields CASSPFLAGDEQFF.